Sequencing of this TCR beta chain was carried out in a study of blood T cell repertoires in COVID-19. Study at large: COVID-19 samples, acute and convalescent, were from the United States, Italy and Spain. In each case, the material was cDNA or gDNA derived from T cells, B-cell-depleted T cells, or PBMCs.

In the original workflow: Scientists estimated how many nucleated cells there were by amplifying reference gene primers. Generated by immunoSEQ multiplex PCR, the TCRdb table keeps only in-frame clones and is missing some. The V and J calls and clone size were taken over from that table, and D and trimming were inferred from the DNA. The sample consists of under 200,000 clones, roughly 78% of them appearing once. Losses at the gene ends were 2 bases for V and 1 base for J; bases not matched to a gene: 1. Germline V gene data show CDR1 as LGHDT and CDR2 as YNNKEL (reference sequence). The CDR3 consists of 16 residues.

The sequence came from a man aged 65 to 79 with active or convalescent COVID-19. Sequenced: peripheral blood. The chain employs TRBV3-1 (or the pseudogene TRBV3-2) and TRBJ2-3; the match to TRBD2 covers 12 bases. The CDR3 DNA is TGTGCCAGCAGCCAACTAGCGGGGGGGCGCACAGATACGCAGTATTTT. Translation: CASSQLAGGRTDTQYF.